Below, 6 T cell receptor beta chains from the same sample are listed, as sequenced in a study of Graves' ophthalmopathy and Graves' hyperthyroidism. RNA transcripts were the template, and TCR beta CDR3 regions were amplified from them. HTBI primers served in a first-round RT-PCR, which a second-round multiplex PCR followed. TCRdb independently ran MiXCR on the multiplex PCR reads; one entry per CDR3 protein. The sample contains hundreds of thousands of distinct CDR3 sequences, approximately 15% of which appear only once. Sequencing was performed on blood. The receptors shown here come from a woman in her thirties with Graves' ophthalmopathy.

This clonotype was detected many times. As DNA, the CDR3 is TGCGCCAGCAGCTTGGTTTCGAACACTGAAGCTTTCTTT. Its protein is CASSLVSNTEAFF. The V and J genes are TRBV5-1 and TRBJ1-1, with D unresolved. V dropped 0 bases and J dropped 1 base, with 4 bases sitting between them. Germline assignment: CDR1 SGHRS and CDR2 YFSETQ. The CDR3 is 13 residues long.

A note on this clonotype: A clone one base away is much larger, so this may be a read error. The rearrangement uses TRBV15 and TRBJ1-2, with a tentative D call TRBD1 (6 bases). This CDR3 has 14 amino acids. Between the trimmed V and J ends, which lost 0 bases and 4 bases, there was a span of 9 bases. Germline V gene sequence: CDR1 LNHNV, CDR2 YYDKDF (reference sequence). CDR3 protein: CATSRDQGTYGYTF. In DNA form, the CDR3 reads TGTGCCACCAGCAGAGATCAGGGGACCTATGGCTACACCTTC.

This clonotype was seen at least ten times. The rearrangement joins TRBV29-1 to TRBJ1-1, with D hard to call. The CDR3 contains 13 residues. The germline V and J ends were trimmed by 5 bases and 3 bases, with 13 bases remaining between them. The germline V gene has CDR1 SQVTM and CDR2 ANQGSEA. The CDR3, as DNA: TGCAGCGTTAGGACCCCTCGGTACACTGAAGCTTTCTTT. It specifies CSVRTPRYTEAFF.

This clonotype was observed many times. The chain joins TRBV19 to TRBJ2-7, with TRBD1 identical over 11 bases. V gave up 7 bases and J gave up 6 bases; unmatched junction bases: 5. The length of the CDR3 is 13 residues. Per germline, CDR1 LNHDA and CDR2 SQIVND (reference sequence). This chain's CDR3 is CASIRTGGTEQYF. Here the CDR3 DNA reads TGTGCCAGTATTCGGACAGGGGGCACCGAGCAGTACTTC.

This clonotype was seen many times. This chain links TRBV30 with TRBJ1-2; no reliable D call. Germline V gene data show CDR1 as GTSNPN and CDR2 as SVGIG (reference sequence). Trimming took off 0 bases at V and 2 bases at J, with 7 bases between the two ends. This CDR3 has 13 residues. In DNA form, the CDR3 reads TGTGCCTGGAGTGTACTCGTGAACTATGGCTACACCTTC. Protein product: CAWSVLVNYGYTF. The full variable domain, in which reference TRBV30 and TRBJ1-2 provide the parts outside the CDR3, is SQTIHQWPATLVQPVGSPLSLECTVEGTSNPNLYWYRQAAGRGLQLLFYSVGIGQISSEVPQNLSASRPQDRQFILSSKKLLLSDSGFYLCAWSVLVNYGYTFGSGTRLTVV.

This clonotype showed up many times. This chain connects TRBV11-1 to TRBJ1-2; 7 bases are shared with TRBD1. Germline CDR1 and CDR2: SGHAT and FQDESV (reference sequence). J lost 7 bases, V lost 0 bases, and 17 bases had no gene match. The CDR3 consists of 18 residues. The CDR3 loop is CASSLAFGGGEFIGGYTF. As DNA, the CDR3 is TGTGCCAGCAGCTTAGCGTTTGGAGGGGGCGAATTCATCGGTGGCTACACCTTC.